The source of this T cell receptor (beta chain) is a study of shared clonotypes between healthy human individuals. The CDR3 contains 16 residues. V dropped 2 bases and J dropped 4; count of bases not matched to a gene: 8. Germline V gives CDR1 SGHTA, CDR2 FQGNSA. TCRdb keeps only in-frame clones here, not all; method: immunoSEQ multiplex PCR. The sample lists about 1 million clones, approximately 80% seen once, with more than 0.45% in the top ten. The chain couples TRBV7-2 to TRBJ1-5; 7 bases fit TRBD1. Sequenced: memory CD4+ T cells from PBMCs. Specified subset: CD45RA-negative fraction. This receptor was obtained from a man between 18 and 29 years old in good health. Some clones in this sample may be carry-over from other donors' samples. DNA of the CDR3: TGTGCCAGCAGCTTATATGGGACAGAGGGGAATCAGCCCCAGCATTTT. Translation: CASSLYGTEGNQPQHF.